What follows are 22 T cell receptor beta chains derived from one specimen sequenced in a study of T cells after posttransplantation cyclophosphamide. Data came from immunoSEQ multiplex PCR; TCRdb stores just in-frame clones and leaves some out. This table holds tens of thousands of clones, roughly 70% found once. Sequencing was carried out using memory CD4+ T cells sorted from PBMCs. These receptor sequences come from a woman in her sixties or seventies in good health, CMV-negative, and a related stem cell transplant donor.

The rearrangement uses TRBV7-9 and TRBJ2-1; maybe TRBD1 (5 bases). Trimming left V 6 bases short and J 4 bases short, with 13 bases between. This CDR3 has 14 residues. Germline V gene lookup returns CDR1 SEHNR and CDR2 FQNEAQ (reference sequence). CDR3 nucleotides: TGTGCCAGCAGTCACCCAGGGTCGTACAATGAGCAGTTCTTC. Amino acid sequence: CASSHPGSYNEQFF.

This chain links TRBV11-3 with TRBJ2-2, with D perhaps matching TRBD2 (6 bases). Germline V CDR1 and CDR2: SGHNT, YENEEA. The CDR3 consists of 12 residues. Deletions cut 3 bases from V and 9 bases from J, with 8 bases between. CDR3 in amino acids: CASSLGGRELFF. The CDR3 DNA reads TGTGCCAGCAGCTTGGGAGGTCGGGAGCTGTTTTTT.

The V and J genes are TRBV30 and TRBJ1-2; D perhaps matches TRBD1 (5 bases). The length of the CDR3 is 12 residues. Trimming cost V 1 base and J 4 bases, with 7 bases left between them. Germline values: CDR1 GTSNPN, CDR2 SVGIG (reference sequence). CDR3 nucleotide sequence: TGTGCCTGGAGTGGGACACGCTATGGCTACACCTTC. Encoded protein: CAWSGTRYGYTF.

The chain is built from TRBV5-1 and TRBJ1-3; maybe TRBD1 (5 bases). Per germline, CDR1 SGHRS and CDR2 YFSETQ. Trimming pared 3 bases from V and 4 bases from J, leaving 17 bases between. This CDR3 is built from 16 residues. DNA for the CDR3: TGCGCCAGCAGCTCGGGGGACGTCGTGATGGGAAACACCATATATTTT. Translation gives CASSSGDVVMGNTIYF.

The chain couples TRBV7-2 to TRBJ2-7; 10 positions match TRBD2. The germline V gene has CDR1 SGHTA and CDR2 FQGNSA. The CDR3 consists of 15 residues. V shed 5 bases and J 2 bases; nucleotides not matched to a gene: 6. The CDR3 sequence: CASSASGGLTYEQYF. Written as DNA, the CDR3 is TGTGCCAGCAGCGCTAGCGGGGGCTTAACCTACGAGCAGTACTTC.

The chain employs TRBV7-9 and TRBJ2-5; 11 bases align to TRBD1. Germline V CDR1 and CDR2: SEHNR, FQNEAQ (reference sequence). The CDR3 is 14 amino acids. J gave up 4 bases and V 4 bases, and 2 bases lay outside the gene matches. CDR3 DNA: TGTGCCAGCAGCTCCGGGACAGGGGGAGAGACCCAGTACTTC. It specifies CASSSGTGGETQYF.

This rearrangement joins TRBV5-1 to TRBJ2-7; D is possibly TRBD1 (6 bases). This CDR3 is built from 15 residues. The germline V gene encodes CDR1 SGHRS and CDR2 YFSETQ. V was trimmed by 3 bases and J by 2 bases, leaving 15 bases between them. The CDR3 nucleotides read TGCGCCAGCAGCTCTGGACAGCGTTTTCCCTACGAGCAGTACTTC. This translates into CASSSGQRFPYEQYF.

V usage is TRBV10-3 and J usage is TRBJ2-2, with D possibly matching TRBD1 (5 bases). Trimming took 4 bases from V and 6 from J, leaving 15 bases between them. CDR1 and CDR2 from the germline V gene are ENHRY and SYGVKD. The CDR3 consists of 15 residues. The CDR3 loop is CAISATAQQAGELFF. CDR3 nucleotide sequence: TGTGCCATCAGTGCGACAGCCCAACAGGCCGGGGAGCTGTTTTTT.

The chain carries TRBV5-1 and TRBJ1-4; 7 bases match TRBD1. CDR3 size: 15 residues. Germline V lookup: CDR1 SGHRS, CDR2 YFSETQ. The trim removed 4 bases at V and 0 bases at J, leaving 3 bases unmatched. The DNA for the CDR3 is TGCGCCAGCAGCAAGGGGACAGCAACTAATGAAAAACTGTTTTTT. Translating gives CASSKGTATNEKLFF.

The rearrangement links TRBV28 to TRBJ2-2; D perhaps matches TRBD1 (5 bases). Germline CDR1 is MDHEN and CDR2 is SYDVKM. The CDR3 runs to 15 residues. Trimming removed 6 bases from V and 5 bases from J, with 16 bases in between. The CDR3 DNA sequence: TGTGCCAGCAGAAGGGGTAGGACCGAAACCGGGGAGCTGTTTTTT. It codes for CASRRGRTETGELFF.

The chain is built from TRBV19 and TRBJ2-6; D is perhaps TRBD1 (5 bases). V lost 7 bases, J lost 3 bases, and 10 bases lay in between. Germline CDR1 LNHDA, CDR2 SQIVND (reference sequence). The CDR3 runs 14 residues. CDR3 amino acids: CASTGLGGANVLTF. DNA of the CDR3: TGTGCCAGTACAGGGCTGGGTGGGGCCAACGTCCTGACTTTC.

The CDR3 DNA follows: TGTGCCAGCAGCTTAGTAGCGCTGGGCGGGCAGCCCCAGCATTTT. Its translation: CASSLVALGGQPQHF. The chain employs TRBV7-2 and TRBJ1-5; D unclear. The CDR3 sequence is 15 residues long. CDR1 is SGHTA and CDR2 is FQGNSA in the germline V gene. V was clipped by 1 base and J by 7 bases, with 14 bases between them.

This clone was seen a few times. The gene calls are TRBV7-2 and TRBJ1-5; 8 bases fit TRBD1. CDR1 is SGHTA, CDR2 FQGNSA, per germline. V shed 0 bases and J 7 bases; nucleotides not matched to a gene: 5. The CDR3 is 15 residues long. The CDR3 DNA follows: TGTGCCAGCAGCTTAGCGCAGGGGGCTAGCCAGCCCCAGCATTTT. It is translated as CASSLAQGASQPQHF.

Written as DNA, the CDR3 is TGTGCCAGCAGCCAGGGGAGGTCATGGGCCGGGGAGCTGTTTTTT. Its translation is CASSQGRSWAGELFF. This chain joins TRBV14 and TRBJ2-2; possibly TRBD2 for D (6 bases). V lost 3 bases and J lost 6, with 14 bases in between. This CDR3 is built from 15 residues. CDR1 is SGHDN, CDR2 FVKESK, per germline. Filled out from reference TRBV14 and TRBJ2-2, the complete variable domain reads EAGVTQFPSHSVIEKGQTVTLRCDPISGHDNLYWYRRVMGKEIKFLLHFVKESKQDESGMPNNRFLAERTGGTYSTLKVQPAELEDSGVYFCASSQGRSWAGELFFGEGSRLTVL.

This rearrangement joins TRBV5-1 to TRBJ1-1; tentatively, D is TRBD1 (6 bases). The ends were cut back, 0 bases at V and 1 base at J, with 10 bases in the middle. Per the germline V gene, CDR1 is SGHRS and CDR2 is YFSETQ. The CDR3 extends over 15 amino acids. The CDR3 spells CASSLGGQGNTEAFF. In nucleotides, the CDR3 is TGCGCCAGCAGCTTGGGGGGACAAGGGAACACTGAAGCTTTCTTT.

There are a few counts of this clone. The V gene is TRBV19, the J gene TRBJ1-2, with 7 bases lining up with TRBD1. Trimming at V came to 6 bases and at J to 4 bases, leaving 17 bases not matched to a gene. This CDR3 spans 17 amino acids. The germline CDR1 and CDR2 sequences are LNHDA and SQIVND (reference sequence). The CDR3 DNA follows: TGTGCCAGTAGGGTGACAGGGAATGATCTAGGTTTCTATGGCTACACCTTC. This encodes CASRVTGNDLGFYGYTF.

The chain combines TRBV4-3 with TRBJ2-7; 8 positions match TRBD2. CDR1 is LGHNA, CDR2 YSLEER, per germline. After removal of 0 bases from V and 6 bases from J, the junction contained 10 bases not matched to a gene. This CDR3 has 16 residues. The CDR3 sequence: CASSQEIGGARREQYF. CDR3 nucleotide sequence: TGCGCCAGCAGCCAAGAAATCGGGGGGGCCCGACGCGAGCAGTACTTC.

The rearrangement links TRBV28 to TRBJ2-7; D gene unclear. Germline CDR1 and CDR2: MDHEN and SYDVKM. The V and J ends lost 5 bases and 0 bases respectively, with 8 bases between them. The CDR3 length is 13 residues. As DNA, the CDR3 is TGTGCCAGCAGTCAGTCAGGCTCCTACGAGCAGTACTTC. This codes for CASSQSGSYEQYF.

This rearrangement joins TRBV7-2 to TRBJ1-1, with TRBD1 as a possible D gene (6 bases). Trimming removed 5 bases from V and 3 bases from J, with 16 bases in between. The length of the CDR3 is 15 residues. From germline, CDR1 is SGHTA and CDR2 FQGNSA. CDR3 sequence reads: CASSPRTAAYTEAFF. DNA of the CDR3: TGTGCCAGCAGCCCTCGGACAGCCGCGTACACTGAAGCTTTCTTT.

This clone was detected a few times. The rearrangement uses TRBV4-1 and TRBJ1-5; tentative D call: TRBD1 (6 bases). V lost 4 bases and J lost 4, with 17 bases in between. The CDR3 is made up of 16 amino acids. Germline V gene data show CDR1 as MGHRA and CDR2 as YSYEKL. CDR3 loop: CASSPGRGGGNQPQHF. The CDR3 coding sequence is TGCGCCAGCAGCCCCGGCAGAGGGGGGGGTAATCAGCCCCAGCATTTT.

The chain couples TRBV5-1 to TRBJ1-3; D is undetermined. Per germline, CDR1 SGHRS and CDR2 YFSETQ. The CDR3 contains 14 residues. V was pared by 4 bases and J by 0 bases, with 8 bases between. Here the CDR3 DNA reads TGCGCCAGCAGCGAGCGGGGCTCTGGAAACACCATATATTTT. Translating it yields CASSERGSGNTIYF.

The table lists this clone with a count of one. V is TRBV11-1 and J is TRBJ2-5; the match to TRBD2 covers 7 bases. V shed 5 bases and J 4 bases; nucleotides not matched to a gene: 10. From germline, CDR1 is SGHAT and CDR2 FQDESV (reference sequence). This CDR3 is built from 15 residues. CDR3 loop: CASSIWGGAPETQYF. DNA for the CDR3: TGTGCCAGCAGCATCTGGGGAGGGGCTCCAGAGACCCAGTACTTC.